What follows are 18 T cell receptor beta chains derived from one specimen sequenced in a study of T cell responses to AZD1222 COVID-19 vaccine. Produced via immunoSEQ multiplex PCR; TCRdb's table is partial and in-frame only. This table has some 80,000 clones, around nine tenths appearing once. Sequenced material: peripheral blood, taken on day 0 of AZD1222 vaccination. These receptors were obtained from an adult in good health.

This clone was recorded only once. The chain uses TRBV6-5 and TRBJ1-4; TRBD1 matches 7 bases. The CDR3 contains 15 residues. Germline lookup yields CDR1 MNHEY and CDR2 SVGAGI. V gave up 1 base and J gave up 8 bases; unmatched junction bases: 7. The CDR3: CASSYYSGGREKLFF. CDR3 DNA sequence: TGTGCCAGCAGTTACTATTCAGGGGGTCGGGAAAAACTGTTTTTT.

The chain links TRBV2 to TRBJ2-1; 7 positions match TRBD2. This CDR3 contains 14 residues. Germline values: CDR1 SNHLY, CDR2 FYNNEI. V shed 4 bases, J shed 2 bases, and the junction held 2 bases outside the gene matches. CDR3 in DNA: TGTGCCAGCAGTGGGACTAGGGCCTACAATGAGCAGTTCTTC. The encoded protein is CASSGTRAYNEQFF.

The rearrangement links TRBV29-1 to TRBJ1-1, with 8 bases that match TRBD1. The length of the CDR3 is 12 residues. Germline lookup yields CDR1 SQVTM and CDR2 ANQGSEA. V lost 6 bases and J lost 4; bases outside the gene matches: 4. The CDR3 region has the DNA TGCAGCGTAGGACAGGGTGGCACTGAAGCTTTCTTT. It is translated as CSVGQGGTEAFF.

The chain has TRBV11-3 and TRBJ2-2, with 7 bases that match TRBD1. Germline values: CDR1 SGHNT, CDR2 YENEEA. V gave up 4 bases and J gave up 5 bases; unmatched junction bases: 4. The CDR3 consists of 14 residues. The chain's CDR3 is CASSYDRATGELFF. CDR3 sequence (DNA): TGTGCCAGCAGCTACGACAGGGCTACCGGGGAGCTGTTTTTT.

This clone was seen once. CDR3 in DNA: TGCAGTGCCTCAACGAACACTGAAGCTTTCTTT. This gives the protein CSASTNTEAFF. This chain connects TRBV20-1 to TRBJ1-1; D is unresolved. The V and J ends lost 6 bases and 1 base respectively, with 6 bases between them. CDR3 length equals 11 residues. Germline V gene lookup returns CDR1 DFQATT and CDR2 SNEGSKA (reference sequence).

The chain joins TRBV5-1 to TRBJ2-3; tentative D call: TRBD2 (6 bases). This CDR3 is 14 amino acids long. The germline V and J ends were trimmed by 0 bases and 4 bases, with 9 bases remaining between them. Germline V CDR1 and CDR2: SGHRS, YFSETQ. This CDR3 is CASSLGLEADTQYF. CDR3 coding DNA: TGCGCCAGCAGCTTGGGACTAGAGGCAGATACGCAGTATTTT.

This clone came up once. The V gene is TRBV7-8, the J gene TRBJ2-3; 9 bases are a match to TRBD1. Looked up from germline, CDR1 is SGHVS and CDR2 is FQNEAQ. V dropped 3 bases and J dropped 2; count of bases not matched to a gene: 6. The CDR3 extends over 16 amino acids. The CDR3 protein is CASSFTGGGITDTQYF. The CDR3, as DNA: TGTGCCAGCAGCTTCACAGGGGGCGGAATCACAGATACGCAGTATTTT. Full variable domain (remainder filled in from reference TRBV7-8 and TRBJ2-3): GAGVSQSPRYKVAKRGQDVALRCDPISGHVSLFWYQQALGQGPEFLTYFQNEAQLDKSGLPSDRFFAERPEGSVSTLKIQRTQQEDSAVYLCASSFTGGGITDTQYFGPGTRLTVL.

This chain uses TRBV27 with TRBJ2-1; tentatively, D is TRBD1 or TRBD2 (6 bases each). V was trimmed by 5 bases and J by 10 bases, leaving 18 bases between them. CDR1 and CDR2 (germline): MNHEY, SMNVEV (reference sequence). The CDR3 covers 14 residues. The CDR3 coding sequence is TGTGCCAGCAGTAAGGGGGGCAGGCCCTGGGAGCAGTTCTTC. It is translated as CASSKGGRPWEQFF.

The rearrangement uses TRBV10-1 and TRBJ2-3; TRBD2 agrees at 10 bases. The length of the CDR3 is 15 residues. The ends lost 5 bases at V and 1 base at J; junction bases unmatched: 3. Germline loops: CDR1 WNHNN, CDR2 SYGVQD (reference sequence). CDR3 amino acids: CASSPLAGGTDTQYF. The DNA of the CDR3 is TGCGCCAGCAGTCCCCTAGCGGGGGGCACAGATACGCAGTATTTT.

The CDR3 coding sequence is TGTGCCAGCAGTTCGAACCCACAGGGGAGAGGGTATGGCTACACCTTC. It translates to CASSSNPQGRGYGYTF. The chain couples TRBV27 to TRBJ1-2; 7 bases map to TRBD1. Germline-derived CDR1 and CDR2 are MNHEY and SMNVEV (reference sequence). Losses at the gene ends were 4 bases for V and 5 bases for J; bases not matched to a gene: 13. The CDR3 sequence is 16 residues long.

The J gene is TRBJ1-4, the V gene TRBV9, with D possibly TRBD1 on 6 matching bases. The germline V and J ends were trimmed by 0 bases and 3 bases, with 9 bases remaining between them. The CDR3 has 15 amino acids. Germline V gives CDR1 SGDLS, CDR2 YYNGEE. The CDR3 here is CASSVGSGANEKLFF. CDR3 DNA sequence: TGTGCCAGCAGCGTAGGATCAGGGGCTAATGAAAAACTGTTTTTT.

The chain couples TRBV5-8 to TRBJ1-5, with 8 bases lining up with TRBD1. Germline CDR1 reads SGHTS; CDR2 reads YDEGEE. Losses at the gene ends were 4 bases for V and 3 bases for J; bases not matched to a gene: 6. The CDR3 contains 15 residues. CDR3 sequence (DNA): TGTGCCAGCAGCCTAGGGACAGGTCTCAATCAGCCCCAGCATTTT. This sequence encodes CASSLGTGLNQPQHF.

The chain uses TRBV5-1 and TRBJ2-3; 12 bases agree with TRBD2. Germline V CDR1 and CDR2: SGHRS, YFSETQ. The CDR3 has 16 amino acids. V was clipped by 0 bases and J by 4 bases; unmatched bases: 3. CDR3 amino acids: CASSLGGTSGPDTQYF. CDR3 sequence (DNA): TGCGCCAGCAGCTTGGGAGGGACTAGCGGGCCAGATACGCAGTATTTT.

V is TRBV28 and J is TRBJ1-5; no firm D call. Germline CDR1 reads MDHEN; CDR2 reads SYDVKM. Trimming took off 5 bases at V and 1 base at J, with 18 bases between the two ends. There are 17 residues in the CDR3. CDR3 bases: TGTGCCAGCAGTCCGCCCCCCCGGGTGAGGAGCAATCAGCCCCAGCATTTT. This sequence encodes CASSPPPRVRSNQPQHF.

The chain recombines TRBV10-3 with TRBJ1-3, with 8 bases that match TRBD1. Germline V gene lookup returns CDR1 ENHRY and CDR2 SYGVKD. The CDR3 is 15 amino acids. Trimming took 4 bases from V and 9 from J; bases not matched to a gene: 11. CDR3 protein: CAISASSTGEGTIYF. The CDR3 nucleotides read TGTGCCATCAGTGCTTCCTCGACAGGGGAGGGCACCATATATTTT.

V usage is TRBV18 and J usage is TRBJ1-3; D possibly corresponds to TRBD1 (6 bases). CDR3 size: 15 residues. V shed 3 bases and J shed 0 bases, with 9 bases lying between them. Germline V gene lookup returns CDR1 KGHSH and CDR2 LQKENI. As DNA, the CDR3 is TGTGCCAGCTCACCGGGGGGCCTCTCTGGAAACACCATATATTTT. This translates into CASSPGGLSGNTIYF.

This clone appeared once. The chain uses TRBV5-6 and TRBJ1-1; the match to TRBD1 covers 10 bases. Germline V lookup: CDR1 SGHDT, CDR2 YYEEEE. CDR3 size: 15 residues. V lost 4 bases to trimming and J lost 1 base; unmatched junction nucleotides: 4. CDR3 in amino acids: CASSRRTGGNTEAFF. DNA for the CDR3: TGTGCCAGCAGCCGCCGGACAGGGGGGAACACTGAAGCTTTCTTT. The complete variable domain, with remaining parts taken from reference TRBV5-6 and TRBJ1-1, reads DAGVTQSPTHLIKTRGQQVTLRCSPKSGHDTVSWYQQALGQGPQFIFQYYEEEERQRGNFPDRFSGHQFPNYSSELNVNALLLGDSALYLCASSRRTGGNTEAFFGQGTRLTVV.

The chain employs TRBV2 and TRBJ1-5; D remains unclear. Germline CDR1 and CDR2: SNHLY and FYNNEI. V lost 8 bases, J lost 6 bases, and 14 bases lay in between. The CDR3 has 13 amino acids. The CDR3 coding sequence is TGTGCCAGCCTCCGCAGGCAAGGTCAGCCCCAGCATTTT. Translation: CASLRRQGQPQHF.